The 21 T cell receptor beta chains in this list originate from one sample, sequenced in a study of control samples from healthy donors and cancer patients. Repertoires were generated with immunoSEQ multiplex PCR, while TCRdb's copy carries only in-frame clones and drops some. The sample records around 130,000 clones, about 93% being singletons. Material for sequencing was PBMCs. Receptor source: a man over 45 with head and neck cancer.

CDR3 sequence (DNA): TGTGCCAGCTCACCACTCAGCGGGGCGGACATTCAGTACTTC. Its protein is CASSPLSGADIQYF. J is TRBJ2-4 and V is TRBV18, with 7 positions matching TRBD2. In germline, CDR1 is KGHSH, CDR2 LQKENI. CDR3 length: 14 amino acids. V lost 1 base and J lost 8; bases outside the gene matches: 5.

The V call is TRBV11-1, the J call TRBJ2-7, with a weak D call TRBD1 (6 bases). The length of the CDR3 is 16 residues. Germline CDR1 reads SGHAT; CDR2 reads FQDESV (reference sequence). Between the trimmed V and J ends, which lost 7 bases and 0 bases, there was a span of 19 bases. The CDR3 DNA sequence: TGTGCCAGCAACAACCCACCGGGACATACCTCCTACGAGCAGTACTTC. Translating it yields CASNNPPGHTSYEQYF.

Concerning this clone: The sample has other DNA sequences that encode this CDR3 too. This chain joins TRBV7-2 and TRBJ1-1, with D hard to call. Per the germline V gene, CDR1 is SGHTA and CDR2 is FQGNSA. The CDR3 is 13 residues long. The V gene lost 2 bases and the J gene lost 1 base, with 5 bases spanning the gap. The CDR3 bases are TGTGCCAGCAGCTTACGGGGGAACACTGAAGCTTTCTTT. Translating gives CASSLRGNTEAFF.

The CDR3 loop is CASSDQTGGAVYEQFF. CDR3 DNA sequence: TGTGCCAGCAGTGACCAAACAGGGGGCGCGGTGTATGAGCAGTTCTTC. The gene calls are TRBV6-4 and TRBJ2-1; TRBD1 matches 9 bases. From germline, CDR1 is MRHNA and CDR2 SNTAGT. The CDR3 contains 16 residues. The V gene end was trimmed by 2 bases and the J gene end by 8 bases; junction bases not matched to a gene: 10.

Comments on this clone: Distinct nucleotide sequences in the sample also encode this CDR3. The chain carries TRBV30 and TRBJ1-5; D remains ambiguous. V was pared by 0 bases and J by 1 base, with 4 bases between. There are 13 residues in the CDR3. The V gene's germline CDR1 is GTSNPN and CDR2 SVGIG (reference sequence). This CDR3 reads CAWSVGSNQPQHF. CDR3 DNA sequence: TGTGCCTGGAGTGTTGGGAGCAATCAGCCCCAGCATTTT.

The rearrangement links TRBV6-2 or TRBV6-3 to TRBJ1-1; maybe TRBD1 (6 bases). The V gene's germline CDR1 is MNHEY and CDR2 SVGEGT. This CDR3 contains 16 residues. The V and J ends lost 2 bases and 4 bases respectively, with 17 bases between them. The CDR3 sequence: CASSYAGHPGVTEAFF. Written as DNA, the CDR3 is TGTGCCAGCAGTTACGCGGGACACCCGGGGGTCACTGAAGCTTTCTTT.

CDR3 protein: CASRSLARISTDTQYF. As DNA, the CDR3 is TGTGCCAGCAGATCCCTAGCGCGGATTAGCACAGATACGCAGTATTTT. The rearrangement joins TRBV2 to TRBJ2-3; D is possibly TRBD2 (6 bases). V was clipped by 6 bases and J by 0 bases, with 16 bases between them. The CDR3 loop spans 16 amino acids. Germline values: CDR1 SNHLY, CDR2 FYNNEI.

V gene TRBV7-9 combines with J gene TRBJ1-4; D remains unclear. This CDR3 spans 15 amino acids. V lost 5 bases and J lost 3, with 13 bases in between. Germline assignment: CDR1 SEHNR and CDR2 FQNEAQ (reference sequence). CDR3 in DNA: TGTGCCAGCAGCCCCATTCCGGGCGCTAATGAAAAACTGTTTTTT. This encodes CASSPIPGANEKLFF. The full variable domain, with the rest looked up from reference TRBV7-9 and TRBJ1-4, is DTGVSQNPRHKITKRGQNVTFRCDPISEHNRLYWYRQTLGQGPEFLTYFQNEAQLEKSRLLSDRFSAERPKGSFSTLEIQRTEQGDSAMYLCASSPIPGANEKLFFGSGTQLSVL.

The chain recombines TRBV19 with TRBJ1-1; the D is unclear. The CDR3 is made up of 13 amino acids. The V gene's germline CDR1 is LNHDA and CDR2 SQIVND (reference sequence). Trimming took off 5 bases at V and 1 base at J, with 8 bases between the two ends. The CDR3 spells CASSEAGNTEAFF. CDR3 coding DNA: TGTGCCAGTAGTGAAGCAGGGAACACTGAAGCTTTCTTT.

The chain has TRBV11-1 and TRBJ2-5; D uncertain. CDR3 length: 13 residues. V dropped 5 bases and J dropped 2 bases, with 9 bases sitting between them. Germline assignment: CDR1 SGHAT and CDR2 FQDESV (reference sequence). Written as DNA, the CDR3 is TGTGCCAGCAGCCCTAGTATGCAAGAGACCCAGTACTTC. This gives the protein CASSPSMQETQYF.

The chain uses TRBV28 and TRBJ1-2; 7 nucleotides agree with TRBD1. The CDR3 covers 16 residues. V lost 6 bases to trimming and J lost 3 bases; unmatched junction nucleotides: 13. Germline lookup yields CDR1 MDHEN and CDR2 SYDVKM. DNA for the CDR3: TGTGCCAGCAGAGTTCAGAGACAGGGAAAAGACTATGGCTACACCTTC. Translation: CASRVQRQGKDYGYTF.

This chain links TRBV5-4 with TRBJ2-2, with 8 positions matching TRBD1. CDR1 is SGHNT, CDR2 YYREEE, per germline (reference sequence). The CDR3 sequence is 19 residues long. Germline trimming cut 0 bases from V and 1 base from J; bases unmatched to any gene: 11. CDR3 bases: TGTGCCAGCAGCTTGGTGGGGGATGGACAGGGAGGGAACACCGGGGAGCTGTTTTTT. It specifies CASSLVGDGQGGNTGELFF.

The genes are TRBV5-5 and TRBJ1-6; D is unresolved. V lost 7 bases to trimming and J lost 10 bases, with 12 bases between them. Per germline, CDR1 SGHKS and CDR2 YYEKEE (reference sequence). The CDR3 sequence is 12 residues long. CDR3 DNA sequence: TGTGCCAGCTCCCACGGAGTCTCACCCCTCCACTTT. It encodes CASSHGVSPLHF.

The chain is built from TRBV13 and TRBJ1-2; D unresolved. CDR1 is PRHDT and CDR2 is FYEKMQ in the germline V gene (reference sequence). The V and J ends lost 8 bases and 0 bases respectively, with 7 bases between them. CDR3 length: 12 residues. CDR3 region: CASREANYGYTF. CDR3 sequence (DNA): TGTGCCAGCCGTGAGGCTAACTATGGCTACACCTTC.

The chain is built from TRBV11-2 and TRBJ2-1; TRBD1 is a possible D gene (6 bases). CDR1 and CDR2 (germline): SGHAT, FQNNGV. V lost 1 base and J lost 1, with 8 bases in between. This CDR3 is 15 amino acids long. The CDR3 DNA reads TGTGCCAGCAGCTTAGTCACAGGGTCCTACAATGAGCAGTTCTTC. Translated, it gives CASSLVTGSYNEQFF. Full variable domain (remainder filled in from reference TRBV11-2 and TRBJ2-1): EAGVAQSPRYKIIEKRQSVAFWCNPISGHATLYWYQQILGQGPKLLIQFQNNGVVDDSQLPKDRFSAERLKGVDSTLKIQPAKLEDSAVYLCASSLVTGSYNEQFFGPGTRLTVL.

The chain uses TRBV28 and TRBJ2-2; 7 bases line up with TRBD1. Germline-derived CDR1 and CDR2 are MDHEN and SYDVKM. This CDR3 is 13 amino acids long. The J segment lost 3 bases and the V segment lost 8 bases, leaving 3 bases of the junction unmatched. The CDR3 region is CASQDRDTGELFF. CDR3 nucleotide sequence: TGTGCCAGCCAAGACAGGGACACCGGGGAGCTGTTTTTT.

The chain is built from TRBV5-1 and TRBJ1-6; the D is unclear. Germline V lookup: CDR1 SGHRS, CDR2 YFSETQ. Trimming took off 2 bases at V and 8 bases at J, with 14 bases between the two ends. CDR3 length equals 15 residues. Written as DNA, the CDR3 is TGCGCCAGCAGCTTCGGTACCCCAAAAGATTCACCCCTCCACTTT. Protein: CASSFGTPKDSPLHF.

This chain connects TRBV28 to TRBJ2-7, with a possible D match to TRBD2 (7 bases). Germline lookup yields CDR1 MDHEN and CDR2 SYDVKM. Between the trimmed V and J ends, which lost 2 bases and 4 bases, there was a span of 15 bases. The CDR3 is made up of 15 amino acids. The CDR3 nucleotides read TGTGCCAGCAGTTTAGGCGGGGGCCCCGGGTACGAGCAGTACTTC. Protein: CASSLGGGPGYEQYF.

A single count supports this clone. CDR3 DNA sequence: TGTGCCAGCAGTTACATGCGGGCAGGGAGCAATCAGCCCCAGCATTTT. This encodes CASSYMRAGSNQPQHF. V usage is TRBV6-6 and J usage is TRBJ1-5, with D possibly being TRBD1 (5 bases). Germline lookup yields CDR1 MNHNY and CDR2 SVGAGI (reference sequence). Trimming removed 2 bases from V and 1 base from J, with 12 bases in between. The CDR3 consists of 16 residues.

J is TRBJ1-2 and V is TRBV3-1 (or the pseudogene TRBV3-2); D gene uncertain. There are 13 residues in the CDR3. CDR1 and CDR2 from the germline V gene are LGHDT and YNNKEL (reference sequence). The V end was cut by 0 bases, the J end by 8 bases, with 10 bases between. CDR3 residues: CASSQDVAFGYTF. The CDR3 DNA is TGTGCCAGCAGCCAAGATGTGGCATTCGGCTACACCTTC.

J is TRBJ2-1 and V is TRBV28, with 8 bases fitting TRBD2. CDR3 size: 15 residues. Germline CDR1 reads MDHEN; CDR2 reads SYDVKM. Trimming took 3 bases from V and 9 from J; bases not matched to a gene: 10. The CDR3 sequence is CASSFAGGLGGEQFF. The CDR3 region has the DNA TGTGCCAGCAGTTTTGCGGGGGGCCTCGGCGGTGAGCAGTTCTTC.